The 10 T cell receptor beta chains below come from one sample, sequenced in a study of blood T cell repertoires in COVID-19. TCRdb keeps only in-frame clones here, not all; method: immunoSEQ multiplex PCR. This sample has over 200,000 clones; about 91% occur once, and the top ten carry more than 1.4%. Sequencing was carried out using peripheral blood. The receptors shown here come from a young man with active or convalescent COVID-19.

This chain links TRBV19 with TRBJ2-6; D is possibly TRBD2 (6 bases). This CDR3 spans 14 amino acids. CDR1 is LNHDA and CDR2 is SQIVND in the germline V gene (reference sequence). Trimming shortened V by 4 bases and J by 2 bases, and 6 bases separated the two germline ends. The CDR3 region is CASSRGAGANVLTF. The CDR3 DNA follows: TGTGCCAGTAGTAGGGGGGCTGGGGCCAACGTCCTGACTTTC.

The rearrangement joins TRBV6-5 to TRBJ2-1; D gene uncertain. Between the trimmed V and J ends, which lost 6 bases and 3 bases, there was a span of 9 bases. Germline V gene sequence: CDR1 MNHEY, CDR2 SVGAGI. This CDR3 has 13 amino acids. The CDR3 DNA follows: TGTGCCAGCAGCCAAAAGCTCTACAATGAGCAGTTCTTC. It yields the protein CASSQKLYNEQFF.

In this sample, this clone turned up many times. This rearrangement joins TRBV5-4 to TRBJ2-1, with 11 bases lining up with TRBD2. V lost 4 bases to trimming and J lost 9 bases; unmatched junction nucleotides: 12. Germline CDR1 SGHNT, CDR2 YYREEE (reference sequence). The CDR3 has 16 residues. The CDR3: CASSGNQLAGVGEQFF. The CDR3 DNA sequence: TGTGCCAGCAGCGGCAACCAACTAGCGGGAGTGGGTGAGCAGTTCTTC. Full variable domain (rest looked up from reference TRBV5-4 and TRBJ2-1): ETGVTQSPTHLIKTRGQQVTLRCSSQSGHNTVSWYQQALGQGPQFIFQYYREEENGRGNFPPRFSGLQFPNYSSELNVNALELDDSALYLCASSGNQLAGVGEQFFGPGTRLTVL.

This chain joins TRBV19 and TRBJ1-1; 8 nucleotides line up with TRBD1. In germline, CDR1 is LNHDA, CDR2 SQIVND (reference sequence). The CDR3 contains 16 residues. Losses at the gene ends were 3 bases for V and 5 bases for J; bases not matched to a gene: 11. DNA for the CDR3: TGTGCCAGTAGTATTCCGGCAGGGGGCGCAAAGACTGAAGCTTTCTTT. Protein product: CASSIPAGGAKTEAFF.

This chain links TRBV12-5 with TRBJ2-1; 9 bases fit TRBD1. V lost 7 bases and J lost 8; bases outside the gene matches: 21. The CDR3 is 18 amino acids. The V gene's germline CDR1 is LGHNT and CDR2 FRNRAP. The CDR3 loop is CASAPGQGITPKVDEQFF. Here the CDR3 DNA reads TGTGCTAGTGCTCCGGGACAGGGAATAACCCCCAAAGTCGATGAGCAGTTCTTC.

Here the CDR3 reads CASSRRLAGSIYEQYF. The CDR3 bases are TGTGCCAGCAGCCGCCGACTAGCGGGATCCATCTACGAGCAGTACTTC. The rearrangement links TRBV6-2 or TRBV6-3 to TRBJ2-7, with 11 positions matching TRBD2. The germline CDR1 and CDR2 sequences are MNHEY and SVGEGT. The CDR3 is made up of 16 amino acids. Trimming removed 6 bases from V and 3 bases from J; junction bases left unmatched: 10.

This clone was found a few times. The V call is TRBV5-4, the J call TRBJ1-6; possibly TRBD1 for D (5 bases). This CDR3 is 16 amino acids long. V was trimmed by 0 bases and J by 7 bases, leaving 14 bases between them. Per germline, CDR1 SGHNT and CDR2 YYREEE (reference sequence). CDR3 DNA sequence: TGTGCCAGCAGCTTGGGACAGTCAGCGACGAATTCACCCCTCCACTTT. This sequence encodes CASSLGQSATNSPLHF.

CDR3 region: CASSSGTSGSIQFF. DNA for the CDR3: TGCGCCAGCAGCTCGGGGACTAGCGGGAGTATACAGTTCTTC. The chain is built from TRBV5-1 and TRBJ2-1, with TRBD2 matching 14 bases. Germline values: CDR1 SGHRS, CDR2 YFSETQ. V was clipped by 3 bases and J by 13 bases; unmatched bases: 6. The CDR3 contains 14 residues.

J is TRBJ2-7 and V is TRBV27; 9 nucleotides align to TRBD2. V trimming: 1 base; J trimming: 4 bases; junction bases outside the gene matches: 8. Germline V gene sequence: CDR1 MNHEY, CDR2 SMNVEV (reference sequence). CDR3 length: 16 residues. The CDR3, as DNA: TGTGCCAGCAGTTTATTAGGCGGGAGGGCCGGTTACGAGCAGTACTTC. Its translation is CASSLLGGRAGYEQYF.

The CDR3 region is CARGTANTGELFF. The CDR3, as DNA: TGTGCCAGAGGGACAGCGAACACCGGGGAGCTGTTTTTT. This sequence joins TRBV2 and TRBJ2-2; TRBD1 agrees at 7 bases. The ends lost 9 bases at V and 0 bases at J; junction bases unmatched: 1. CDR3 length equals 13 residues. Germline values: CDR1 SNHLY, CDR2 FYNNEI.